The next 22 T cell receptor beta chains were all read from a single sample in a study of T-cell reconstitution after alpha-beta-depleted transplantation in children. Construction of the TCRbeta library involved unique molecular identifiers. TCRdb re-analysed the PCR reads in MiXCR, keeping a single row per CDR3 protein. The sample lists approximately 650,000 distinct CDR3 sequences, around 13% seen once, with roughly 0.84% in the top ten. Sequencing was performed on PBMCs, taken before TCRalphabeta/CD19-depleted stem cell transplant. These receptors were collected from a girl aged 2 to 9 with congenital amegakaryocytic thrombocytopenia, due to receive a stem cell transplant.

V gene TRBV20-1 combines with J gene TRBJ2-1; D is unclear. Germline values: CDR1 DFQATT, CDR2 SNEGSKA (reference sequence). The germline V and J ends were trimmed by 1 base and 0 bases, with 7 bases remaining between them. CDR3 size: 14 residues. The CDR3 sequence is CSARGFRSYNEQFF. In nucleotides, the CDR3 is TGCAGTGCTAGAGGGTTCCGCTCCTACAATGAGCAGTTCTTC.

This clonotype was observed a few times. J is TRBJ2-6 and V is TRBV4-1; D is undetermined. Trimming removed 0 bases at V and 0 bases at J, with 12 bases between. This CDR3 region has 18 residues. Germline-derived CDR1 and CDR2 are MGHRA and YSYEKL. The CDR3 protein is CASSQEDRSPSGANVLTF. DNA of the CDR3: TGCGCCAGCAGCCAAGAAGATCGGTCCCCCTCTGGGGCCAACGTCCTGACTTTC.

The chain has TRBV29-1 and TRBJ1-1; weak D call: TRBD1 (6 bases). V lost 2 bases to trimming and J lost 8 bases, with 12 bases between them. Germline V gene sequence: CDR1 SQVTM, CDR2 ANQGSEA. The CDR3 contains 12 residues. This chain's CDR3 is CSVELDGGEAFF. The CDR3 nucleotides read TGCAGCGTTGAACTTGACGGGGGCGAAGCTTTCTTT.

This clonotype was observed at least ten times. V and J are TRBV7-6 and TRBJ2-2; unclear D gene. The CDR3 covers 14 residues. Trimming pared 2 bases from V and 1 base from J, leaving 5 bases between. Germline CDR1 SGHVS, CDR2 FNYEAQ. CDR3 in amino acids: CASSLLLNTGELFF. CDR3 DNA sequence: TGTGCCAGCAGCTTATTATTGAACACCGGGGAGCTGTTTTTT.

This clonotype was seen a handful of times. The CDR3 nucleotides are TGCGCCAGCAGCCAAGCCCAGAGCGGGGCTCTCCTGGGAAACGAGCAGTACTTC. Translating gives CASSQAQSGALLGNEQYF. This chain connects TRBV4-1 to TRBJ2-7, with 7 bases lining up with TRBD2. This CDR3 comprises 18 residues. Germline-derived CDR1 and CDR2 are MGHRA and YSYEKL. V lost 1 base to trimming and J lost 5 bases; unmatched junction nucleotides: 17.

The V call is TRBV11-2, the J call TRBJ2-2; TRBD2 matches 9 bases. The V gene's germline CDR1 is SGHAT and CDR2 FQNNGV. This CDR3 has 21 residues. Losses at the gene ends were 1 base for V and 2 bases for J; bases not matched to a gene: 17. The CDR3 DNA reads TGTGCCAGCAGCTTAGTTCGGTTGGCTAGCGGGGCCCCGACTAACACCGGGGAGCTGTTTTTT. Translating gives CASSLVRLASGAPTNTGELFF.

This clonotype has at least ten counts. CDR3 nucleotides: TGTGCCAGCAGTCCGACCTGGGACAGGGTTAACTATGGCTACACCTTC. This codes for CASSPTWDRVNYGYTF. The chain couples TRBV28 to TRBJ1-2; 9 bases match TRBD1. CDR3 length equals 16 residues. V gave up 5 bases and J gave up 1 base; unmatched junction bases: 8. Looked up from germline, CDR1 is MDHEN and CDR2 is SYDVKM.

This clonotype has just a few counts. V usage is TRBV15 and J usage is TRBJ2-3; D gene uncertain. CDR3 length: 16 amino acids. Germline CDR1 LNHNV, CDR2 YYDKDF (reference sequence). The V end lost 2 bases, the J end lost 2 bases, and 14 bases lay between the germline ends. The CDR3 bases are TGTGCCACCAGCAGACAAAGGGTGCTGAACACAGATACGCAGTATTTT. The encoded protein is CATSRQRVLNTDTQYF.

This clonotype has only a few counts. This rearrangement joins TRBV6-1 to TRBJ2-2; the D gene is possibly TRBD1 (6 bases). V lost 6 bases and J lost 6, with 17 bases in between. Germline values: CDR1 MNHNS, CDR2 SASEGT. The CDR3 runs 15 residues. In DNA form, the CDR3 reads TGTGCCAGCAGATTGGGTACAGGGCGGGCCGGGGAGCTGTTTTTT. Encoded protein: CASRLGTGRAGELFF.

The rearrangement uses TRBV29-1 and TRBJ2-7; TRBD2 aligns across 7 bases. CDR1 and CDR2 from the germline V gene are SQVTM and ANQGSEA. There are 14 residues in the CDR3. The trim removed 4 bases at V and 7 bases at J, leaving 13 bases unmatched. DNA of the CDR3: TGCAGCGTTGCCCAAATAGGACTAGTTAGTGAGCAGTACTTC. As protein: CSVAQIGLVSEQYF.

This clonotype was detected many times. The chain links TRBV12-3 or TRBV12-4 to TRBJ2-5; the D gene is possibly TRBD2 (6 bases). V shed 7 bases and J shed 1 base, with 10 bases lying between them. There are 13 residues in the CDR3. CDR3 loop: CASTSSGQETQYF. The CDR3 nucleotides are TGTGCCAGCACCAGTAGCGGCCAAGAGACCCAGTACTTC.

The chain couples TRBV29-1 to TRBJ2-1, with 7 bases fitting TRBD1. CDR1 is SQVTM and CDR2 is ANQGSEA in the germline V gene. The V gene end was trimmed by 4 bases and the J gene end by 0 bases; junction bases not matched to a gene: 6. This CDR3 is built from 15 residues. CDR3 region: CSVAKTGISYNEQFF. In nucleotides, the CDR3 is TGCAGCGTTGCTAAGACAGGGATCTCCTACAATGAGCAGTTCTTC.

This clonotype was detected a few times. This chain uses TRBV3-1 with TRBJ2-2; no clear D gene. The CDR3 sequence is 15 residues long. Germline V CDR1 and CDR2: LGHDT, YNNKEL (reference sequence). Trimming left V 4 bases short and J 1 base short, with 10 bases between. The DNA for the CDR3 is TGTGCCAGCAGCCTCCAACTACTGAACACCGGGGAGCTGTTTTTT. Translated, it gives CASSLQLLNTGELFF.

The sample holds a few counts of this clonotype. V and J are TRBV25-1 and TRBJ2-5, with 9 nucleotides matching TRBD2. The V gene's germline CDR1 is MGHDK and CDR2 SYGVNS. The CDR3 is made up of 15 amino acids. V dropped 6 bases and J dropped 0; count of bases not matched to a gene: 5. The CDR3 sequence is CASRSLAGDQETQYF. DNA of the CDR3: TGTGCCAGCAGATCGTTAGCGGGAGACCAAGAGACCCAGTACTTC.

V usage is TRBV3-1 and J usage is TRBJ2-3, with D maybe TRBD1 (5 bases). The germline V and J ends were trimmed by 4 bases and 8 bases, with 13 bases remaining between them. Germline lookup yields CDR1 LGHDT and CDR2 YNNKEL (reference sequence). The CDR3 is 13 amino acids. The CDR3 sequence: CASSPNRGITQYF. The CDR3 DNA is TGTGCCAGCAGCCCCAATAGGGGCATTACGCAGTATTTT.

The chain has TRBV7-8 and TRBJ2-7; 7 nucleotides line up with TRBD2. The germline CDR1 and CDR2 sequences are SGHVS and FQNEAQ. This CDR3 has 14 amino acids. V trimming: 5 bases; J trimming: 0 bases; junction bases outside the gene matches: 4. This CDR3 is CASSPTSYSYEQYF. CDR3 in DNA: TGTGCCAGCAGCCCGACTAGCTACTCCTACGAGCAGTACTTC. The whole variable domain, filled in from reference TRBV7-8 and TRBJ2-7, reads GAGVSQSPRYKVAKRGQDVALRCDPISGHVSLFWYQQALGQGPEFLTYFQNEAQLDKSGLPSDRFFAERPEGSVSTLKIQRTQQEDSAVYLCASSPTSYSYEQYFGPGTRLTVT.

This clonotype was counted at least ten times. This chain connects TRBV20-1 to TRBJ2-2; 7 positions agree with TRBD2. V was pared by 0 bases and J by 2 bases, with 6 bases of the junction left unmatched. The CDR3 runs to 16 residues. CDR1 is DFQATT, CDR2 SNEGSKA, per germline (reference sequence). The CDR3 region is CSARERGGANTGELFF. CDR3 sequence (DNA): TGCAGTGCTAGAGAGAGGGGAGGGGCAAACACCGGGGAGCTGTTTTTT.

This clonotype was recorded many times. The chain recombines TRBV12-3 or TRBV12-4 with TRBJ2-1, with D tentatively TRBD2 (6 bases). This CDR3 is 14 amino acids long. Trimming removed 5 bases at V and 5 bases at J, with 13 bases between. CDR3 DNA sequence: TGTGCCAGCAGTCGCGCGGGACTTCACAATGAGCAGTTCTTC. It translates to CASSRAGLHNEQFF.

The rearrangement joins TRBV5-4 to TRBJ2-1, with TRBD2 matching 7 bases. Germline CDR1 SGHNT, CDR2 YYREEE (reference sequence). V was pared by 5 bases and J by 0 bases, with 8 bases of the junction left unmatched. The CDR3 is 16 residues long. In DNA form, the CDR3 reads TGTGCCAGCAGAACACTAGCGCTTAGCTCCTACAATGAGCAGTTCTTC. It yields the protein CASRTLALSSYNEQFF.

This clonotype was seen a handful of times. V gene TRBV12-3 or TRBV12-4 combines with J gene TRBJ2-7, with 9 bases that match TRBD1. V gave up 7 bases and J gave up 6 bases; unmatched junction bases: 7. This CDR3 has 13 residues. CDR3 sequence: CASTDRGLAEQYF. In DNA, the CDR3 is TGTGCCAGCACGGACAGGGGTCTTGCCGAGCAGTACTTC.

This clonotype was counted ten times or more. The J gene is TRBJ1-1, the V gene TRBV6-5; D call uncertain. Germline V CDR1 and CDR2: MNHEY, SVGAGI. V was trimmed by 0 bases and J by 3 bases, leaving 8 bases between them. CDR3 length: 14 residues. CDR3 in DNA: TGTGCCAGCAGTTACTCGATATGGGACACTGAAGCTTTCTTT. Translating it yields CASSYSIWDTEAFF.

A note on this clonotype: An end of the junction differs from the germline gene, which may be a read error. The chain couples TRBV10-3 to TRBJ2-1, with TRBD1 matching over 10 bases. Per the germline V gene, CDR1 is ENHRY and CDR2 is SYGVKD. The CDR3 contains 14 residues. CDR3 sequence: CAINEGQGWDEQFF. The CDR3 region has the DNA TGTGCCATCAATGAGGGACAGGGGTGGGATGAGCAGTTCTTC.